Each of the 17 T cell receptor beta chains below was sequenced from the same sample in a study of early T cells in non-severe SARS-CoV-2 infection. Each CDR3 protein gets one entry after TCRdb re-called the 5' RACE reads with MiXCR. Among approximately 69,000 distinct CDR3 sequences listed, 10% to 15% were seen once. The specimen was whole blood. The receptors originated from an adult who was a healthcare worker with PCR-confirmed SARS-CoV-2 infection or an uninfected control (not recorded which).

This clonotype has at least ten counts. The chain couples TRBV11-2 to TRBJ2-1; 10 nucleotides agree with TRBD1. The CDR3 consists of 15 residues. V dropped 2 bases and J dropped 8; count of bases not matched to a gene: 6. Germline V lookup: CDR1 SGHAT, CDR2 FQNNGV. CDR3 region: CASSLIRDRGYEQFF. The CDR3 DNA sequence: TGTGCCAGCAGCTTAATCCGGGACAGGGGTTATGAGCAGTTCTTC.

This clonotype was seen more than once but under ten times. The J gene is TRBJ2-3, the V gene TRBV6-2 or TRBV6-3; D uncertain. V was pared by 6 bases and J by 3 bases, with 4 bases between. The CDR3 sequence is 11 residues long. Per germline, CDR1 MNHEY and CDR2 SVGEGT. CDR3 in amino acids: CASRRTDTQYF. Here the CDR3 DNA reads TGTGCCAGCAGGCGGACAGATACGCAGTATTTT.

This clonotype was observed at least ten times. This sequence joins TRBV28 and TRBJ2-5; D gene ambiguous. Germline V gene lookup returns CDR1 MDHEN and CDR2 SYDVKM. The CDR3 spans 11 residues. The ends were cut back, 6 bases at V and 5 bases at J, with 7 bases in the middle. CDR3 nucleotide sequence: TGTGCCAGCAGCCCACACGAGACCCAGTACTTC. Amino acid sequence: CASSPHETQYF.

This clonotype was observed many times. The chain has TRBV7-6 and TRBJ2-1; D may be TRBD2 (5 bases). The CDR3 consists of 15 residues. Germline V lookup: CDR1 SGHVS, CDR2 FNYEAQ. The V gene lost 5 bases and the J gene lost 6 bases, with 17 bases spanning the gap. The CDR3 bases are TGTGCCAGCAGCCCGGCTGGGAGACTTCGCAATGAGCAGTTCTTC. It yields the protein CASSPAGRLRNEQFF.

This clonotype has a handful of counts. The chain links TRBV20-1 to TRBJ2-3; 8 bases match TRBD1. Germline V gene sequence: CDR1 DFQATT, CDR2 SNEGSKA (reference sequence). The CDR3 totals 13 residues. V gave up 6 bases and J gave up 6 bases; unmatched junction bases: 8. CDR3 nucleotides: TGCAGTGCCGAGGGTCAGGGGGCGGATACGCAGTATTTT. It is translated as CSAEGQGADTQYF.

Regarding this clonotype: One junction end does not reproduce the germline sequence, and a read error may be involved. The CDR3 bases are TGTGCCAGTAGTGGACTTTGGGGGAGCATAGATACGCAGTATTTT. Encoded protein: CASSGLWGSIDTQYF. V and J are TRBV19 and TRBJ2-3; the D call may be TRBD1 or TRBD2 (5 bases each). From germline, CDR1 is LNHDA and CDR2 SQIVND (reference sequence). CDR3 length equals 15 residues.

The chain has TRBV20-1 and TRBJ2-1; 7 nucleotides match TRBD2. J was trimmed by 0 bases and V by 3 bases; bases with no gene match: 11. Germline V gene sequence: CDR1 DFQATT, CDR2 SNEGSKA (reference sequence). The CDR3 consists of 17 residues. The DNA for the CDR3 is TGCAGTGCTAGGGTATCGTCCGGGGGGAGCTCCTACAATGAGCAGTTCTTC. Residues: CSARVSSGGSSYNEQFF.

Remarks on this clonotype: A single base separates this from a much larger clone, so it may be a read error. J is TRBJ2-3 and V is TRBV7-6; D might be TRBD1 (5 bases). The CDR3 is 15 residues long. Germline CDR1 and CDR2: SGHVS and FNYEAQ. The CDR3 sequence is CASRPKPDTTDMQYF. The CDR3 region has the DNA TGTGCCAGCAGACCTAAGCCGGACACCACAGATATGCAGTATTTT.

This clonotype was detected a few times. V is TRBV5-4 and J is TRBJ2-6, with 7 bases lining up with TRBD1. In germline, CDR1 is SGHNT, CDR2 YYREEE (reference sequence). Trimming removed 4 bases from V and 1 base from J; junction bases left unmatched: 2. The CDR3 extends over 15 amino acids. The CDR3 bases are TGTGCCAGCAGCCGACAGGGTTCTGGGGCCAACGTCCTGACTTTC. It translates to CASSRQGSGANVLTF.

This clonotype was seen at least ten times. V gene TRBV20-1 combines with J gene TRBJ2-1, with 7 bases lining up with TRBD2. The CDR3 has 15 residues. The V and J ends lost 2 bases and 4 bases, in that order; junction bases with no gene match: 8. Germline lookup yields CDR1 DFQATT and CDR2 SNEGSKA (reference sequence). Here the CDR3 reads CSARRLAALYNEQFF. Here the CDR3 DNA reads TGCAGTGCTAGAAGGCTAGCGGCCCTATACAATGAGCAGTTCTTC.

The rearrangement joins TRBV3-1 to TRBJ1-1, with D perhaps matching TRBD1 (6 bases). Germline CDR1 and CDR2: LGHDT and YNNKEL (reference sequence). This CDR3 spans 14 amino acids. Between the trimmed V and J ends, which lost 4 bases and 1 base, there was a span of 10 bases. The CDR3 region is CASSPGDTNTEAFF. The CDR3 DNA is TGTGCCAGCAGCCCAGGGGACACGAACACTGAAGCTTTCTTT.

This clonotype was recorded many times. CDR3 bases: TGTGCCAGCATTGGTGGGCCCTACAATGAGCAGTTCTTC. Translated, it gives CASIGGPYNEQFF. This rearrangement joins TRBV28 to TRBJ2-1; D gene unclear. Germline loops: CDR1 MDHEN, CDR2 SYDVKM. The V and J ends lost 7 bases and 2 bases respectively, with 9 bases between them. The CDR3 has 13 amino acids.

This clonotype was seen only a few times. V gene TRBV5-6 combines with J gene TRBJ1-6, with D perhaps TRBD1 (5 bases). The CDR3 is made up of 14 amino acids. Germline V gene lookup returns CDR1 SGHDT and CDR2 YYEEEE. With 0 bases removed from V and 7 bases from J, the gap between germline ends came to 8 bases. CDR3 region: CASSLGRENSPLHF. The CDR3 region has the DNA TGTGCCAGCAGCTTGGGCAGGGAAAATTCACCCCTCCACTTT.

The table lists this clonotype with many counts. This chain uses TRBV11-2 with TRBJ1-2; TRBD1 matches 8 bases. CDR1 SGHAT and CDR2 FQNNGV come from the germline V gene. Trimming cost V 3 bases and J 4 bases; bases outside gene matches: 13. This CDR3 spans 17 amino acids. The CDR3 coding sequence is TGTGCCAGCAGCTTCAAGACAGGGGTGATTCGGGGCTATGGCTACACCTTC. Translating it yields CASSFKTGVIRGYGYTF. Complete variable domain (other parts from reference TRBV11-2 and TRBJ1-2): EAGVAQSPRYKIIEKRQSVAFWCNPISGHATLYWYQQILGQGPKLLIQFQNNGVVDDSQLPKDRFSAERLKGVDSTLKIQPAKLEDSAVYLCASSFKTGVIRGYGYTFGSGTRLTVV.

The chain links TRBV19 to TRBJ2-2, with D possibly being TRBD2 (5 bases). V was trimmed by 2 bases and J by 0 bases, leaving 13 bases between them. In germline, CDR1 is LNHDA, CDR2 SQIVND (reference sequence). CDR3 length equals 17 residues. The CDR3 nucleotides read TGTGCCAGTAGTATAATCAGCGGAGAACCGAACACCGGGGAGCTGTTTTTT. Residues: CASSIISGEPNTGELFF.

The table lists this clonotype with a few counts. This chain joins TRBV7-2 and TRBJ2-7; no reliable D call. Trimming removed 5 bases from V and 0 bases from J, with 11 bases in between. This CDR3 region has 14 residues. Germline V CDR1 and CDR2: SGHTA, FQGNSA. DNA for the CDR3: TGTGCCAGCAGCCCCGAGATGAGCTCCTACGAGCAGTACTTC. Translating gives CASSPEMSSYEQYF. Combining the CDR3 with reference TRBV7-2 and TRBJ2-7 gives the whole variable domain GAGVSQSPSNKVTEKGKDVELRCDPISGHTALYWYRQSLGQGLEFLIYFQGNSAPDKSGLPSDRFSAERTGGSVSTLTIQRTQQEDSAVYLCASSPEMSSYEQYFGPGTRLTVT.

This clonotype has ten or more counts. The chain has TRBV29-1 and TRBJ2-3; D unclear. The V end was cut by 4 bases, the J end by 0 bases, with 5 bases between. The CDR3 sequence is 12 residues long. The V gene's germline CDR1 is SQVTM and CDR2 ANQGSEA. CDR3: CSVGPSTDTQYF. The DNA of the CDR3 is TGCAGCGTTGGTCCCAGCACAGATACGCAGTATTTT.